Here is one T cell receptor beta chain with its context. This clonotype was counted between two and nine times. This receptor's antigen is unknown. Base qualities are missing; no much larger clone stands one base away. The sample is drawn from a study of blood T cells in healthy people across ages (dated by TCRdb to the mid-2010s). For the study in its entirety: Template switching captured roughly one uniquely barcoded TCR beta cDNA molecule per two T cells in model experiments. Two additional independent replicas of 1 million unique cDNA reads from the same blood draw were analyzed for two donors (one aged 18 to 30 and one aged 80 or older). Using deep sequencing normalized with unique cDNA molecular identifiers, the study measured how TCR beta repertoire diversity changes with age. The donors were split into four age groups: young (average 16 years), middle-aged (roughly 39), aged (62) and long-lived (approximately 80).

The library was built by means of 5' RACE. Sequencing instrument: Illumina HiSeq 2500. A second PCR of roughly 7 to 12 cycles was run with a J-beta primer mix and a sample-barcoded 5' primer. A template-switch 5' adaptor carrying 12 random nucleotides introduced a unique molecular identifier onto each TCR beta cDNA molecule. At least 2.5 million CDR3-containing paired-end reads were obtained from each sample. First-strand cDNA was synthesized from all RNA with the Mint cDNA synthesis kit, primed by a TRBC-specific oligonucleotide. Following uracil-DNA glycosylase treatment, a first 18-cycle PCR with universal primers M1SS and BC2_uni_R was performed on all cDNA. Per the authors' processing: Each sample was normalized by randomly selecting 1 million high-quality reads, each carrying a distinct molecular identifier. Reads sharing molecular identifiers were discarded rather than binned into consensus sequences. MiTCR, set to a Q25 quality threshold and the strictest error-elimination algorithm, was used for CDR3 identification, clonotype clustering and error correction. Lower-bound total TCR beta diversity was estimated with a nonparametric unseen species model using Euler transformation. Starting from the raw public reads, TCRdb applied fastp trimming at Q25, assembled clones with MiXCR and retained in-frame beta chains. Each CDR3 protein gets just one entry, which takes the most common genes and DNA from the rows behind it. Here the V and J calls rest on TCRdb's processing, not on the authors' analysis. The table for this sample lists 750,000 to 950,000 distinct CDR3 sequences; around 25% of them were counted only once. The ten largest clones capture about 2.9% of the sample.

What the work shows at the level of the full study, not this receptor alone: A strong correlation was found between observed TCR beta diversity and the percentage of naive T cells measured by flow cytometry. Because profiling used bulk unsorted PBMCs, naive and antigen-experienced compartments could not be compared conclusively. Total diversity estimates from one million sequenced T cells were considered lower bounds and underestimates. Because the CMV infection status of the donors was unknown, age-related changes in expanded clonotypes may potentially have been confounded. Compared with the aged group, the long-lived group had more naive CD4+ T cells, fewer expanded clones and increased TCR diversity, a pattern suggesting age selection. As age increased, observed TCR beta diversity per million T cells dropped in a roughly linear way, and a significant reduction was already evident by age about 40.

Donors were under 40 systemically healthy Caucasian individuals from Russia aged about 6 to 100 years. Each donor gave 8 to 10 milliliters of peripheral blood, collected into EDTA-treated Vacutainer tubes. Ficoll-Paque density-gradient centrifugation was used to isolate PBMCs, with at least 7 million obtained per sample. Total RNA was extracted from PBMCs with Trizol reagent, with at least 6 micrograms obtained per sample. For every donor, an aliquot of PBMCs went through flow cytometry to measure the percentages of naive CD45RAhigh/CD27high T cells. These same records also appear under a second study, on T cells of mothers and their children. The second paper states: Nine systemically healthy Caucasian individuals served as donors, namely three mothers together with their six children. cDNA synthesis used all of the extracted RNA, with approximately 1.4 ug of RNA in each 15 ul reaction. In the second PCR, the M1S primer introduced both the sample barcodes and 2-4 random nucleotides. More than 8 million TCR beta CDR3 reads were obtained from each mother, and approximately 3 million reads were obtained from each child. TCR recombination output is similarly shaped by thymic selection in related and unrelated pairs, with a minor effect exerted by inherited differences. Normalized repertoire overlap was always slightly but never significantly higher in related than unrelated mother-child pairs. No persistent microchimeric T cell clones were detected, at a sensitivity of about 100 clones per million clonotypes. The study used deep NGS to compare TCR beta repertoires of mothers and children, seeking features distinguishing related mother-child pairs from unrelated individuals. Mothers averaged approximately 40 +/- 4 years of age and children averaged about 10 +/- 4 years. After adapters were ligated using NEBNext reagents, the libraries underwent 100+100 nt paired-end sequencing on an Illumina HiSeq 2000. To avoid cross-contamination, the mother libraries and the child libraries were prepared a month apart and sequenced in separate runs. Each donor had between roughly 450,000 and 2,300,000 distinct TCR beta clonotypes identified. Naive TCR beta clonotypes were estimated from low-frequency clonotypes matched to each donor's FACS-determined naive share, without sorting.

Sample: blood. This sequence originates from a boy aged 10-17 years in good health.

The CDR3 corresponds to CAGPNRPRGGYF. The DNA sequence is as follows: TGTGCCGGCCCCAACAGACCAAGAGGGGGGTACTTC. In this chain, TRBV28 is recombined with TRBJ2-5, and possibly TRBD1, on 6 matching bases. Reading from cysteine to phenylalanine, the CDR3 counts 12 amino acids. Only the CDR3 DNA stays, 36 bases, in frame from base 1. V lost 11 bases and J lost 13 bases; the stretch between them is 23 bases long. From the germline V gene, CDR1 is MDHEN and CDR2 is SYDVKM.